The entry that follows covers one T cell receptor beta chain sequence. Its antigen is not yet known. No per-base quality is available; no much larger clone lies one base away. Using the immunoSEQ multiplex PCR assay, the TCRB and TCRAD loci were amplified from a standardized quantity of quality-controlled genomic DNA. The V(D)J region was spanned by amplicons of a length sufficient to cover the CDR3 and to identify V and J genes. Amplicon sequencing was performed on an Illumina platform through the commercial immunoSEQ service. In the source study's methods: Primer bias and sequencing errors were corrected using previously described methods, and TCRAD and TCRB definitions followed the IMGT database. The repertoires were analysed using immunoSEQ Analyzer 3.0 and VDJTools for basic statistics, V/J segment usage, diversity estimates, rarefaction and pairwise overlap. To estimate diversity, the Chao1, ChaoE, Efron-Thisted, Shannon and inverse Simpson indices were applied, and diversity was also estimated on datasets down-sampled to the smallest sample. Repertoire overlap was assessed by strict matching of CDR3 nucleotide sequence, V gene and J gene, and clustering was done by Jaccard-based multidimensional scaling. TCRdb holds this immuneACCESS table with in-frame rearrangements only. Some clones are missing; in checked studies, unresolved V genes explain under half, and the rest has no known cause. That table furnishes V, J and clone size, whereas the DNA furnished D and trimming. The sample table shows about 78,000 clones, and 90% to 98% are seen once. Jointly, the top ten make up 0.031% of the sample.

The data derive from a study of human thymus T cells (dated by TCRdb to between 2020 and 2021). About the investigation overall: The study characterized TCR alpha and beta repertoires from fewer than ten infant thymus samples and four related peripheral blood samples. Donor ages ranging from about 6 to 250 days were recorded, and a handful of male and two female infants were included in the cohort.

Study-wide conclusions, independent of this receptor: On average, approximately 860,000 unique TCRB clonotypes were obtained from thymus samples, compared with 70,000 to 90,000 from blood samples. According to the related research, thymic TCR repertoires were highly overlapping among unrelated individuals. Both the thymic and the peripheral blood repertoires appeared to show biased V and J gene segment usage.

V and J are truncated by 0 bases and 7 bases respectively, leaving an intervening sequence of 24 bases. For CDR1 and CDR2, the germline V gene lists MGHRA and YSYEKL. Including the terminal cysteine and phenylalanine, the CDR3 comprises 19 residues. CDR3 DNA is the only sequence kept; it has 57 bases, read in frame from the first base. Thymus tissue was obtained as surgical resects removed during corrective cardiac surgery. Immunologically healthy infants undergoing open corrective cardiac surgery for congenital heart defects in Finland were used as donors. Thymocytes were freed from the tissue by mechanical means and kept at -70 degrees C as pellets of about 9-30 million cells. A QIAsymphony instrument was used to extract genomic DNA from the frozen cell pellets.

Sequencing was carried out using thymus tissue. The V gene is TRBV4-1 and the J gene is TRBJ1-4; possibly the D gene is TRBD1, per 5 matching bases. The clonotype was recovered from a boy in the first two years of life with a congenital heart defect but otherwise immunologically healthy. The CDR3 loop reads CASSQDTPFNGALFEKLFF. The base sequence is TGCGCCAGCAGCCAAGACACCCCATTCAATGGGGCCTTGTTTGAAAAACTGTTTTTT.